A single sample is the source of the 5 T cell receptor beta chains below, sequenced in a study of cytomegalovirus exposure and HLA in healthy donors. Both 60 Vbeta primers and 13 Jbeta primers went into the PCR. The repertoire was sequenced with immunoSEQ multiplex PCR; TCRdb's copy has only in-frame clones and lacks some. There are approximately 100,000 clones in the sample, with 15% held by the top ten. What was sequenced was PBMCs. These receptors all come from a man aged 50-60 years in good health and CMV-seropositive.

The chain has TRBV14 and TRBJ2-5; D gene ambiguous. Germline V gives CDR1 SGHDN, CDR2 FVKESK. The CDR3 loop spans 15 amino acids. The V end lost 4 bases, the J end lost 0 bases, and 12 bases lay between the germline ends. The CDR3 loop is CASSRTDWYQETQYF. CDR3 sequence (DNA): TGTGCCAGCAGCCGAACTGATTGGTACCAAGAGACCCAGTACTTC. The full variable domain, with the rest looked up from reference TRBV14 and TRBJ2-5, is EAGVTQFPSHSVIEKGQTVTLRCDPISGHDNLYWYRRVMGKEIKFLLHFVKESKQDESGMPNNRFLAERTGGTYSTLKVQPAELEDSGVYFCASSRTDWYQETQYFGPGTRLLVL.

The CDR3 loop reads CAISGNRAVDEQYF. In nucleotides, the CDR3 is TGTGCCATCAGTGGAAACAGGGCTGTGGACGAGCAGTACTTC. The chain employs TRBV10-3 and TRBJ2-7; D may be TRBD1 (6 bases). The CDR3 runs to 14 residues. Germline V gene sequence: CDR1 ENHRY, CDR2 SYGVKD. V lost 4 bases and J lost 5, with 15 bases in between.

The DNA of the CDR3 is TGTGCCAGCAGCTTAGTAGTGACAGAAGAGACCCAGTACTTC. Protein product: CASSLVVTEETQYF. The rearrangement uses TRBV11-2 and TRBJ2-5; tentative D call: TRBD1 (5 bases). The V end was cut by 1 base, the J end by 3 bases, with 9 bases between. The CDR3 runs 14 residues. Germline V gene data show CDR1 as SGHAT and CDR2 as FQNNGV.

The V gene is TRBV18, the J gene TRBJ2-1; 15 positions agree with TRBD2. The CDR3 covers 17 residues. The germline gives CDR1 KGHSH, CDR2 LQKENI. With 0 bases clipped from V and 4 bases from J, the junction kept 1 base outside the gene matches. The CDR3 loop is CASSPPGLAGGYNEQFF. CDR3 nucleotides: TGTGCCAGCTCACCACCAGGACTAGCGGGAGGGTACAATGAGCAGTTCTTC.

J is TRBJ2-5 and V is TRBV18; perhaps TRBD2 as D (6 bases). The J call may be faulty, since TRBJ2-7 better matches the DNA end. The CDR3 runs to 14 residues. The germline V gene encodes CDR1 KGHSH and CDR2 LQKENI. CDR3 sequence (DNA): TGTGCCAGCTCACCGGCTAGCGAACCCTACGAGCAGTACTTC. Amino acid sequence: CASSPASEPYEQYF.